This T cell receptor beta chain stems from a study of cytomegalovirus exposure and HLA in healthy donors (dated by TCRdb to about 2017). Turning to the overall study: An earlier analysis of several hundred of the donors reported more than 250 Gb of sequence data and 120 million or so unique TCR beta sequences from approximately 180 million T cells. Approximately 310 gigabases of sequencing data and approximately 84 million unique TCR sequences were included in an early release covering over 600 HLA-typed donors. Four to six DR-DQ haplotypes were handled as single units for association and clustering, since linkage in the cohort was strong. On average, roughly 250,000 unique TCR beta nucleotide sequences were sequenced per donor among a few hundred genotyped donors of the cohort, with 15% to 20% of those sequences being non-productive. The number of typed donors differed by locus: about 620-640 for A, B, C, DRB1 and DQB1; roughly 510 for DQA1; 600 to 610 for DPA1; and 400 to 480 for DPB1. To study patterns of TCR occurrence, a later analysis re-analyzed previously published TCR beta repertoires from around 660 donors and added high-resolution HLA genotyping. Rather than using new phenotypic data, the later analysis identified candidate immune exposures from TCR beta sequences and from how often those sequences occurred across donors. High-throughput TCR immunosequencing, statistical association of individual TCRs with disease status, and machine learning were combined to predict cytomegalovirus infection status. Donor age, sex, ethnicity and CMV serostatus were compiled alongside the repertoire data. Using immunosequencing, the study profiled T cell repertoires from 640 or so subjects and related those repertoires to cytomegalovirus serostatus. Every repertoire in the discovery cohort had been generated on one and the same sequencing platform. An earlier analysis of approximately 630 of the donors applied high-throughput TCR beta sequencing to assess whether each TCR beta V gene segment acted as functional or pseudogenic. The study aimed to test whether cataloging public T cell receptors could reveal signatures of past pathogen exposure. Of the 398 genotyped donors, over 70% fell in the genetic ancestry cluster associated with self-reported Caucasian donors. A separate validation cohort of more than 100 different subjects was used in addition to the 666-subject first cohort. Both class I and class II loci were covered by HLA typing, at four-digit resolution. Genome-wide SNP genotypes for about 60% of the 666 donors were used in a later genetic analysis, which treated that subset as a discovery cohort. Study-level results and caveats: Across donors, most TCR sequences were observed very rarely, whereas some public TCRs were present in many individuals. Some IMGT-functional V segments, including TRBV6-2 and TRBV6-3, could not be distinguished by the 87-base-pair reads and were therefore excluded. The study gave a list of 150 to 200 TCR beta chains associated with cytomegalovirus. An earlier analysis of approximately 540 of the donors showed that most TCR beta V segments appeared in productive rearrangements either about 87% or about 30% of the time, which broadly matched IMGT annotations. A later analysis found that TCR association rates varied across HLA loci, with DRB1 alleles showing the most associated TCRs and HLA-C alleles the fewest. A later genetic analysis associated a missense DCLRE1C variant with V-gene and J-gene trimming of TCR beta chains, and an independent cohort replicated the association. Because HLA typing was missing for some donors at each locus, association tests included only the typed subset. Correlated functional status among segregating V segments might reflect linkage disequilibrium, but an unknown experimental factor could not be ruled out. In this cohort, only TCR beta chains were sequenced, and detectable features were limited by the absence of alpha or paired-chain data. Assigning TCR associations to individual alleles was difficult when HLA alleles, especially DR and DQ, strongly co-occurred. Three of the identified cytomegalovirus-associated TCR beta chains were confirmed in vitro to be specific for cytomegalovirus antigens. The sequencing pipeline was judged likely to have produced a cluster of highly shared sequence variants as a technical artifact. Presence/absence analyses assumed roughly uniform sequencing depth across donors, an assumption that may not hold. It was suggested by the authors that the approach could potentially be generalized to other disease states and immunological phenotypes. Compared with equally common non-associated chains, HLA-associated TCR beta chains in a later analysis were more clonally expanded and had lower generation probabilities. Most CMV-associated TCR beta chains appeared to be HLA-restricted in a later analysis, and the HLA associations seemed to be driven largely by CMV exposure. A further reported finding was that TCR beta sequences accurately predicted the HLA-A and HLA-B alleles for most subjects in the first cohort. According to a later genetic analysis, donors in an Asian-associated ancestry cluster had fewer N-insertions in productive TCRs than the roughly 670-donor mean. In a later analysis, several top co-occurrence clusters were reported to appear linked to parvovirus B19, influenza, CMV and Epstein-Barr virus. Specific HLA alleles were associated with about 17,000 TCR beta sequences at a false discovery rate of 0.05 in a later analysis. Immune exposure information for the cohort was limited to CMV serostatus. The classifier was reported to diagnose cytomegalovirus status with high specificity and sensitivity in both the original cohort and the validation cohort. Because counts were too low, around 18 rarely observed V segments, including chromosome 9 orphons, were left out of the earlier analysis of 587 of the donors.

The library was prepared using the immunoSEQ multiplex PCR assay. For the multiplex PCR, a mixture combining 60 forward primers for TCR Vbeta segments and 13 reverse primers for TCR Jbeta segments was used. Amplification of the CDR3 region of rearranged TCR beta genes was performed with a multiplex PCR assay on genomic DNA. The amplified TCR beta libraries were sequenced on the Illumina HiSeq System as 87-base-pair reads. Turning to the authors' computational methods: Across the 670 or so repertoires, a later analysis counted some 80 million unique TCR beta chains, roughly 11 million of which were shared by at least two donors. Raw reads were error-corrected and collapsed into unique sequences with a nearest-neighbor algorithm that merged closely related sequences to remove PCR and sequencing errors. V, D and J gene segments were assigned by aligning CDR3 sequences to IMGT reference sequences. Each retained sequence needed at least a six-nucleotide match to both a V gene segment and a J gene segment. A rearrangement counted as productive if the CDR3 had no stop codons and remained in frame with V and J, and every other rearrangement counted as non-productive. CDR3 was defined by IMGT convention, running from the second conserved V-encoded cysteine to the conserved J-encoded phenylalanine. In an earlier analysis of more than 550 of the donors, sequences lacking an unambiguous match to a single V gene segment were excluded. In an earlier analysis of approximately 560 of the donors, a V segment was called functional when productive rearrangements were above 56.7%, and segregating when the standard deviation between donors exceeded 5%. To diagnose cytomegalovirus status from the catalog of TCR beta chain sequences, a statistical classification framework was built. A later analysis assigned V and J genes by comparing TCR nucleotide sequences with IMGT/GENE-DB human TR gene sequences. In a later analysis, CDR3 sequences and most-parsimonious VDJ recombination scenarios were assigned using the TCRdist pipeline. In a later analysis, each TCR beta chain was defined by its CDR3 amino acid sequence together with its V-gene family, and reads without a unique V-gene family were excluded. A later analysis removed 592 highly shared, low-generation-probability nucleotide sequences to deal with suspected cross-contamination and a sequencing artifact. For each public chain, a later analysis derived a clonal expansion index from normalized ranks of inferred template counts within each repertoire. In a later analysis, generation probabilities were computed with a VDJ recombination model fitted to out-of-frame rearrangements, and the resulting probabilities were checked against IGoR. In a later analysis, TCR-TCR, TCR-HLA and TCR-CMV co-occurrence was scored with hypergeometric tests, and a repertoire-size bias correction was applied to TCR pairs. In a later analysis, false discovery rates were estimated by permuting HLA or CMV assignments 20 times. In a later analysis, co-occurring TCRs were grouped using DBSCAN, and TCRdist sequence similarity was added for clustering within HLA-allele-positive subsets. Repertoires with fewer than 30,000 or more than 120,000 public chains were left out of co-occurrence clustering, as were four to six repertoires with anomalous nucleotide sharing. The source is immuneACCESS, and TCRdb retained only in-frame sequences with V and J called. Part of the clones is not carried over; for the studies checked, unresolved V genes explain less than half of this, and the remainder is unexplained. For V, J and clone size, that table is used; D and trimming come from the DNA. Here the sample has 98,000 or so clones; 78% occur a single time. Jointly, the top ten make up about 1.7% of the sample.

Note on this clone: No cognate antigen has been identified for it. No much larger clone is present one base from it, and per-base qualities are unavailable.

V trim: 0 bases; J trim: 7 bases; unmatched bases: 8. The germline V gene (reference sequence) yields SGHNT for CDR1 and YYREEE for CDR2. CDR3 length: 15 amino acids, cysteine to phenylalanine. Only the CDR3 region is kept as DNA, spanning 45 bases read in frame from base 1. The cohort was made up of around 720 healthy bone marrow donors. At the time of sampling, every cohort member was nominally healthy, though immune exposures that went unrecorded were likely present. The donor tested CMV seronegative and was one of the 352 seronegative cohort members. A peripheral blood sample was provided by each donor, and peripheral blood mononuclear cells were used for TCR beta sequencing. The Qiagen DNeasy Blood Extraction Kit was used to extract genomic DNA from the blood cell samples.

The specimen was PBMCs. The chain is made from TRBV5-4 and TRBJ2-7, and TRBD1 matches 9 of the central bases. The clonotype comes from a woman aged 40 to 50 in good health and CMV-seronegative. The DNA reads TGTGCCAGCAGCTTGGGGCACAGGGGGCTAGGGGAGCAGTACTTC. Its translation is CASSLGHRGLGEQYF.